The count of the clone carrying this T cell receptor (beta chain) is one. Germline CDR1 is MRHNA and CDR2 is SNTAGT. The CDR3 runs 14 residues. Trimming cost V 5 bases and J 5 bases, with 13 bases left between them. PCR used 60 Vbeta primers and 13 Jbeta primers. Sequenced by immunoSEQ multiplex PCR; TCRdb stores in-frame clones only, minus some. The table has a few hundred thousand clones, nearly 80% seen once. The record originates from a study of cytomegalovirus exposure and HLA in healthy donors. The receptor's source is a man younger than 30 in good health and CMV-seronegative. The rearrangement uses TRBV6-4 and TRBJ1-5; D is undetermined. The sequenced sample consisted of PBMCs. The CDR3 DNA sequence: TGTGCCAGCAGTAATCCAGGCCCCCATCAGCCCCAGCATTTT. This gives the protein CASSNPGPHQPQHF.